This T cell receptor beta chain comes out of a study of blood T cell repertoires in COVID-19. Method: immunoSEQ multiplex PCR; TCRdb's copy keeps in-frame clones and lacks some. Among approximately 22,000 clones listed, more than 85% were seen once. This clonotype was obtained from a man aged 65-85 years with active COVID-19. The material sequenced was peripheral blood.

CDR3 DNA sequence: TGTGCCAGCAGCCAACCCCCGGTCTATGGCTACACCTTC. This codes for CASSQPPVYGYTF. The chain is built from TRBV3-1 (or the pseudogene TRBV3-2) and TRBJ1-2; D not certain. V dropped 2 bases and J dropped 4 bases, with 8 bases sitting between them. This CDR3 is built from 13 residues. In germline, CDR1 is LGHDT, CDR2 YNNKEL (reference sequence).